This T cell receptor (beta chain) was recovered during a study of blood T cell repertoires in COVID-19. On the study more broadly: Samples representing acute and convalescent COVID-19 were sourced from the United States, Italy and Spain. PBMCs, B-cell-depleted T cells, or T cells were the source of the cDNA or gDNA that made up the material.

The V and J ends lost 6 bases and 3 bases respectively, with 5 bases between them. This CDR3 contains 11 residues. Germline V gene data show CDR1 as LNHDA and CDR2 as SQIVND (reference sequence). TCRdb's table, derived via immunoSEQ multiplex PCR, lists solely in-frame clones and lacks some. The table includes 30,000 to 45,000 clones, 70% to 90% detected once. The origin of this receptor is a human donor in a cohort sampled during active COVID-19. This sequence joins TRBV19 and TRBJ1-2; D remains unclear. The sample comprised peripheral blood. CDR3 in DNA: TGTGCCAGTAGCGCAGACTATGGCTACACCTTC. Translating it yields CASSADYGYTF. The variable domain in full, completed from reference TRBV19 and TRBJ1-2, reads DGGITQSPKYLFRKEGQNVTLSCEQNLNHDAMYWYRQDPGQGLRLIYYSQIVNDFQKGDIAEGYSVSREKKESFPLTVTSAQKNPTAFYLCASSADYGYTFGSGTRLTVV.